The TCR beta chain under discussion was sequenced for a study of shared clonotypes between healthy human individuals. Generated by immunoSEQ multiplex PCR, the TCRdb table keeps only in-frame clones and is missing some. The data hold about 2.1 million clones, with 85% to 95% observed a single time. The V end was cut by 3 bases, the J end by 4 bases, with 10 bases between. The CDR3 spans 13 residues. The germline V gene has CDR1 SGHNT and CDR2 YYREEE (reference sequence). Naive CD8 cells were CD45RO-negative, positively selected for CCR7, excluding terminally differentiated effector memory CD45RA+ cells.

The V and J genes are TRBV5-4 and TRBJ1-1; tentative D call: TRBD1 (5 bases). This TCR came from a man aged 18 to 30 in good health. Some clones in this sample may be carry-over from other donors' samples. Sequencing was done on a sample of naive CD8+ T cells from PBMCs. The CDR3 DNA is TGTGCCAGCAGCTCCCGGGGCAGCACTGAAGCTTTCTTT. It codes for CASSSRGSTEAFF. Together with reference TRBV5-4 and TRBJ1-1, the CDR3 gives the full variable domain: ETGVTQSPTHLIKTRGQQVTLRCSSQSGHNTVSWYQQALGQGPQFIFQYYREEENGRGNFPPRFSGLQFPNYSSELNVNALELDDSALYLCASSSRGSTEAFFGQGTRLTVV.